A single sample is the source of the 22 T cell receptor beta chains below, sequenced in a study of beta chain features in type 1 diabetes. Expressed TCRB transcripts were sequenced because the entire RNA isolate underwent reverse transcription. The repertoire was sequenced with immunoSEQ multiplex PCR; TCRdb's copy has only in-frame clones and lacks some. In the table there are about 160,000 clones, 6.5% to 8.5% of which are singletons. Whole-study findings and limits: TCRB CDR3s from Type 1 diabetes patients were moderately but significantly shorter in all four CD4+ subsets.

Which antigens these TCRs recognize remains unknown. Material: central memory CD4+ T cells from blood. These receptors all stem from a woman younger than 30 with type 1 diabetes.

This clone was recorded a few times. The chain carries TRBV18 and TRBJ2-5; 12 nucleotides align to TRBD2. V dropped 6 bases and J dropped 5; count of bases not matched to a gene: 7. Germline loops: CDR1 KGHSH, CDR2 LQKENI. This CDR3 region has 15 residues. The CDR3 sequence: CASSPRTSGMETQYF. The CDR3 nucleotides read TGTGCCAGCTCGCCCCGGACTAGCGGGATGGAGACCCAGTACTTC.

The chain carries TRBV11-2 and TRBJ1-2; D gene unclear. The CDR3 consists of 13 residues. The V gene's germline CDR1 is SGHAT and CDR2 FQNNGV. V dropped 1 base and J dropped 3 bases, with 6 bases sitting between them. CDR3 residues: CASSLVGDYGYTF. CDR3 DNA sequence: TGTGCCAGCAGCTTAGTCGGGGACTATGGCTACACCTTC.

This clone showed up just once. The rearrangement links TRBV6-6 to TRBJ2-3, with D unclear. In germline, CDR1 is MNHNY, CDR2 SVGAGI (reference sequence). The CDR3 loop spans 14 amino acids. V was cut by 3 bases and J by 2 bases, with 9 bases left in between. This CDR3 reads CASSYTILTDTQYF. The CDR3 DNA reads as TGTGCCAGCAGTTATACTATACTCACAGATACGCAGTATTTT.

In its sample, this clone was seen once. The chain couples TRBV4-3 to TRBJ1-1; D not certain. Germline values: CDR1 LGHNA, CDR2 YSLEER. The germline V and J ends were trimmed by 0 bases and 0 bases, with 5 bases remaining between them. This CDR3 spans 14 amino acids. Here the CDR3 reads CASSQEALNTEAFF. The CDR3 region has the DNA TGCGCCAGCAGCCAAGAGGCCTTGAACACTGAAGCTTTCTTT.

This clone was detected only a few times. The V and J genes are TRBV5-1 and TRBJ2-1; 8 bases agree with TRBD2. This CDR3 has 16 residues. The germline CDR1 and CDR2 sequences are SGHRS and YFSETQ. J lost 7 bases, V lost 0 bases, and 9 bases had no gene match. CDR3: CASSLDAQSGGNEQFF. The CDR3 DNA reads TGCGCCAGCAGCTTGGACGCCCAAAGCGGGGGTAATGAGCAGTTCTTC.

This clone was counted between two and nine times. The genes are TRBV27 and TRBJ1-2; D gene uncertain. The germline CDR1 and CDR2 sequences are MNHEY and SMNVEV (reference sequence). The CDR3 is 16 amino acids. The V end was cut by 8 bases, the J end by 7 bases, with 26 bases between. The CDR3 DNA follows: TGTGCCAGCGGCCGGGATACGACCTGGGGAGCGTCTGGCTACACCTTC. Translation: CASGRDTTWGASGYTF.

This clone has only a few counts. The gene calls are TRBV4-2 and TRBJ2-2; 8 bases fit TRBD1. The ends lost 2 bases at V and 14 bases at J; junction bases unmatched: 4. The CDR3 covers 12 residues. Germline V gene data show CDR1 as LGHNA and CDR2 as YNFKEQ. The CDR3 spells CASSQRTGTLFF. The CDR3, as DNA: TGTGCCAGCAGCCAACGGACAGGGACCCTGTTTTTT.

V and J are TRBV5-1 and TRBJ2-3; TRBD2 is a possible D gene (6 bases). The ends were cut back, 9 bases at V and 2 bases at J, with 19 bases in the middle. The CDR3 length is 15 residues. The germline V gene encodes CDR1 SGHRS and CDR2 YFSETQ. CDR3 in DNA: TGCGCCACCTGTCTGGGGGGTCCATCCACAGATACGCAGTATTTT. It encodes CATCLGGPSTDTQYF. The entire variable domain, with the rest obtained from reference TRBV5-1 and TRBJ2-3, is as follows: KAGVTQTPRYLIKTRGQQVTLSCSPISGHRSVSWYQQTPGQGLQFLFEYFSETQRNKGNFPGRFSGRQFSNSRSEMNVSTLELGDSALYLCATCLGGPSTDTQYFGPGTRLTVL.

This clone has a handful of counts. V gene TRBV6-1 combines with J gene TRBJ2-7; D possibly corresponds to TRBD2 (6 bases). V lost 4 bases and J 2 bases, leaving 27 bases between the germline ends. CDR3 size: 19 residues. Germline CDR1 MNHNS, CDR2 SASEGT. The CDR3 loop is CASSANPGTAQSRAYEQYF. The CDR3 DNA reads as TGTGCCAGCAGTGCGAACCCCGGGACTGCCCAATCCCGCGCCTACGAGCAGTACTTC.

The chain is built from TRBV12-5 and TRBJ2-7; a possible D gene is TRBD1 (7 bases). Per germline, CDR1 LGHNT and CDR2 FRNRAP. The CDR3 covers 15 residues. Deletions cut 7 bases from V and 3 bases from J, with 19 bases between. The CDR3 DNA reads TGTGCTAGTGACATGCACAGGGGAGGTAACTACGAGCAGTACTTC. Translated, it gives CASDMHRGGNYEQYF.

The chain recombines TRBV18 with TRBJ1-1; D unclear. The CDR3 totals 16 residues. Germline CDR1 is KGHSH and CDR2 is LQKENI. The ends were cut back, 0 bases at V and 3 bases at J, with 14 bases in the middle. DNA of the CDR3: TGTGCCAGCTCACCACCGAGTTTAGGTAGCGACACTGAAGCTTTCTTT. Translation gives CASSPPSLGSDTEAFF.

This clone was recorded a few times. V usage is TRBV19 and J usage is TRBJ2-7, with D uncertain. V lost 3 bases to trimming and J lost 6 bases, with 12 bases between them. Per the germline V gene, CDR1 is LNHDA and CDR2 is SQIVND (reference sequence). There are 13 residues in the CDR3. The CDR3 DNA reads TGTGCCAGTAGTATCCCGACGGGTGGCGAGCAGTACTTC. It codes for CASSIPTGGEQYF.

V and J are TRBV7-2 and TRBJ1-2; 7 bases agree with TRBD1. V dropped 6 bases and J dropped 0; count of bases not matched to a gene: 7. This CDR3 spans 15 amino acids. CDR1 and CDR2 from the germline V gene are SGHTA and FQGNSA. CDR3 protein: CASSQQGMANYGYTF. CDR3 DNA: TGTGCCAGCAGTCAACAGGGGATGGCTAACTATGGCTACACCTTC.

This clone came up many times. The J gene is TRBJ2-2, the V gene TRBV5-6, with a weak D call TRBD2 (5 bases). Germline V lookup: CDR1 SGHDT, CDR2 YYEEEE. The CDR3 covers 15 residues. The ends were cut back, 1 base at V and 7 bases at J, with 14 bases in the middle. This CDR3 reads CASSLYGLEGGELFF. The CDR3 bases are TGTGCCAGCAGCTTGTATGGGTTAGAGGGCGGGGAGCTGTTTTTT. Full variable domain (remainder filled in from reference TRBV5-6 and TRBJ2-2): DAGVTQSPTHLIKTRGQQVTLRCSPKSGHDTVSWYQQALGQGPQFIFQYYEEEERQRGNFPDRFSGHQFPNYSSELNVNALLLGDSALYLCASSLYGLEGGELFFGEGSRLTVL.

This clone was observed a few times. The CDR3 spells CASSLTGGDTQYF. The CDR3 coding sequence is TGTGCCAGCAGCCTAACCGGAGGAGATACGCAGTATTTT. This chain connects TRBV7-2 to TRBJ2-3, with a weak D call TRBD2 (5 bases). The germline V gene encodes CDR1 SGHTA and CDR2 FQGNSA. The ends were cut back, 5 bases at V and 5 bases at J, with 11 bases in the middle. The CDR3 loop spans 13 amino acids.

This clone showed up just a few times. The chain combines TRBV5-1 with TRBJ1-4, with D unclear. Germline V gene sequence: CDR1 SGHRS, CDR2 YFSETQ. The V gene lost 4 bases and the J gene lost 6 bases, with 13 bases spanning the gap. This CDR3 region has 14 residues. This CDR3 is CASSQEPPDEKLFF. The DNA for the CDR3 is TGCGCCAGCAGCCAAGAGCCTCCGGATGAAAAACTGTTTTTT.

This clone was seen a few times. The V and J genes are TRBV10-3 and TRBJ2-5; 8 bases are shared with TRBD2. The V gene's germline CDR1 is ENHRY and CDR2 SYGVKD. The V segment lost 8 bases and the J segment 5 bases; nucleotides outside the gene matches: 7. The CDR3 loop spans 13 amino acids. CDR3 residues: CAIGVAGSETQYF. CDR3 coding DNA: TGTGCCATCGGGGTAGCGGGGTCCGAGACCCAGTACTTC.

The table lists this clone with a few counts. This chain uses TRBV11-2 with TRBJ2-7; 9 nucleotides align to TRBD1. V gave up 3 bases and J gave up 5 bases; unmatched junction bases: 8. Germline CDR1 and CDR2: SGHAT and FQNNGV. The CDR3 is 15 amino acids. The CDR3 region has the DNA TGTGCCAGCAGCTTTACCGGGACAGGGCTCAACGAGCAGTACTTC. Amino acid sequence: CASSFTGTGLNEQYF.

The gene calls are TRBV18 and TRBJ2-5; D is uncertain. Germline loops: CDR1 KGHSH, CDR2 LQKENI. The CDR3 consists of 14 residues. The ends were cut back, 1 base at V and 2 bases at J, with 8 bases in the middle. The CDR3 DNA follows: TGTGCCAGCTCACCACAGCTAAAACAAGAGACCCAGTACTTC. Translation gives CASSPQLKQETQYF.

V gene TRBV11-3 combines with J gene TRBJ2-7, with D tentatively TRBD1 (5 bases). The CDR3 sequence is 12 residues long. Germline CDR1 is SGHNT and CDR2 is YENEEA. V lost 3 bases to trimming and J lost 6 bases, with 9 bases between them. The CDR3 nucleotides are TGTGCCAGCAGCTTCCAGGGATCCGAGCAGTACTTC. It specifies CASSFQGSEQYF. Complete variable domain (other parts from reference TRBV11-3 and TRBJ2-7): EAGVVQSPRYKIIEKKQPVAFWCNPISGHNTLYWYLQNLGQGPELLIRYENEEAVDDSQLPKDRFSAERLKGVDSTLKIQPAELGDSAVYLCASSFQGSEQYFGPGTRLTVT.

The chain joins TRBV4-2 to TRBJ2-7; possible D gene TRBD2, 7 bases. This CDR3 comprises 14 residues. Looked up from germline, CDR1 is LGHNA and CDR2 is YNFKEQ. The V and J ends lost 3 bases and 6 bases respectively, with 15 bases between them. The CDR3 DNA reads TGTGCCAGCAGCCATAGCGCGGGGGCAGGCGAGCAGTACTTC. This codes for CASSHSAGAGEQYF.

This clone was counted only a few times. V gene TRBV7-2 combines with J gene TRBJ1-2, with TRBD1 matching 8 bases. J gave up 0 bases and V 6 bases, and 6 bases lay outside the gene matches. The CDR3 runs to 15 residues. Germline V lookup: CDR1 SGHTA, CDR2 FQGNSA. This CDR3 is CASRHTGGSNYGYTF. CDR3 bases: TGTGCCAGCAGACACACAGGGGGTTCTAACTATGGCTACACCTTC.